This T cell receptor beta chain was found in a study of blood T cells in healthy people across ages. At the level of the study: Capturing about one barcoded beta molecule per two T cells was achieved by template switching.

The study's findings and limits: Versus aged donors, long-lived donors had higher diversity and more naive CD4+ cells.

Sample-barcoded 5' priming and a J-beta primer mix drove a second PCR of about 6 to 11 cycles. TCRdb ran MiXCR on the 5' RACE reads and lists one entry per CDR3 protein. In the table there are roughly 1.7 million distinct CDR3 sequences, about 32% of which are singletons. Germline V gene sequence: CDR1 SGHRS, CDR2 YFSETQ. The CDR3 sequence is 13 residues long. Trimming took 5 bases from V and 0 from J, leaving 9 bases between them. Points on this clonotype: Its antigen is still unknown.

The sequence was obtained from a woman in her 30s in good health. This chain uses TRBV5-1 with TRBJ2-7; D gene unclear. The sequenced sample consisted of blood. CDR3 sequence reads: CASRVYASYEQYF. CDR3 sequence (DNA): TGCGCCAGCAGAGTCTACGCCTCCTACGAGCAGTACTTC.